Reported below is one T cell receptor beta chain. Antigen specificity is unknown. This entry comes from a study of cytomegalovirus exposure and HLA in healthy donors. Study-wide results and limits: By a later analysis, the bulk of CMV-associated TCR beta chains appeared HLA-restricted. Roughly uniform depth of sequencing across donors was assumed in presence/absence analyses. Available immune exposure information was restricted to CMV serostatus only. According to an earlier analysis, most TCR beta V segments yielded productive rearrangements about 90% or about 30% of the time.

The PCR made use of 60 Vbeta and 13 Jbeta primers. Generated by immunoSEQ multiplex PCR, the TCRdb table keeps only in-frame clones and is missing some. Among roughly 120,000 clones listed, about two thirds were seen once. The germline V gene has CDR1 MGHRA and CDR2 YSYEKL. With V trimmed by 2 bases and J by 6 bases, 10 bases remained unmatched. The CDR3 extends over 16 amino acids. This sequence was found in a woman aged 40-49 years in good health and CMV-seropositive. The V and J genes are TRBV4-1 and TRBJ1-2, with 9 positions matching TRBD1. Specimen: PBMCs. The CDR3, as DNA: TGCGCCAGCAGCCAAAAATGGGACAGGGTCCTCCATGGCTACACCTTC. Its protein is CASSQKWDRVLHGYTF.